This TCR beta chain comes out of a study of quantifying T cell responses using KT2 cells (dated by TCRdb to the late 2010s). Study-wide context: RNA was DNase-treated and reverse transcribed with TCR alpha and beta constant-region primers, mostly using SuperScript III. Under optimum conditions, the T4 ligation step was estimated to exceed 9% efficiency. PCR2 was performed as a SYBR Green qPCR and was stopped at a predetermined fluorescence threshold so that over-amplification was avoided.

Known numbers of KT2, a T cell clone whose TCR had been sequenced previously, were spiked into unfractionated PBMC to test the sensitivity and accuracy of the pipeline. A range of KT2-to-PBMC ratios was set up by mixing KT2 cells into a fixed number of PBMC. This clonotype was seen repeatedly, ten times or more. Its recognized antigen is unknown. Within one base of it there is no much larger clone, and no base qualities were kept. The method behind the library was UMI-ligation and nested PCR. Using T4 RNA ligase 1, a single-stranded oligonucleotide bearing the Illumina SP2 sequence plus a UMI was ligated onto the 3' end of the cDNA. PCR1 was run for 4 cycles (98 degrees C for 15 s, 69 degrees C for 30 s, 72 degrees C for 40 s), and an equimolar mix of RC1.1 and RC1.2, covering TRBC1 and TRBC2, was used as the beta primer. Starting at PCR2, the TCR alpha and beta chains were handled separately, and sample indices and Illumina adaptors were added. The UMI, placed after an 8-base spacer, consisted of 12 random nucleotides arranged as two hexamers with a spacer between them. The libraries were sequenced on an Illumina MiSeq using v2 2x251 paired-end chemistry, usually with about 11 samples in each run. To increase diversity, roughly 5-7% PhiX DNA was added to each sequencing library. Processing in the source paper ran as follows. The raw reads were converted into FASTQ with bcl2fastq and then demultiplexed by dual indices with Demultiplexor. Decombinator assigned V and J genes by tag matching, allowing a single base-pair mismatch. Using UMIs, Collapsinator corrected both sequencing errors and the frequency errors that come from PCR heterogeneity. Decombinator identifiers were converted to nucleotide sequence by CDR3Translator, the sequences were translated to amino acids, and CDR3 was extracted using C- and N-terminal motifs. Each distinct KT2 TCR was counted as one cluster of KT2 sequences that shared a single unique molecular identifier. TCRdb cleaned the public reads at Q25 with fastp, built clones with MiXCR and kept in-frame beta chains. Rows are combined by CDR3 protein, so each entry shows the most common genes and DNA. The authors' filters were not applied to this entry. The sample table records fewer than 60,000 distinct CDR3 sequences; 11% of these occur just once. Of the sample, more than 9% is held by the ten largest clones.

Relative to germline, V is missing 6 bases and J is missing 4 bases, with 8 bases of the junction outside any gene match. Spanning cysteine to phenylalanine, the CDR3 consists of 16 amino acids. The entry retains the CDR3 DNA only, 48 bases that are in frame from base 1. What the study reported, not specific to this receptor: KT2 sequences were detected down to the lowest spike-in tested, about one KT2 cell per 100,000 PBMC. This TCR sequencing study did not compare the pipeline side by side with other TCR sequencing techniques. Counts of KT2 alpha and beta sequences scaled linearly with input KT2 cell number over several orders of magnitude. Saturation was seen in the detection of KT2 sequences when very high numbers of KT2 cells were spiked in.

The chain uses TRBV12-3 or TRBV12-4 and TRBJ2-1, with 11 central nucleotides matching TRBD2. Sequenced sample: PBMCs spiked with cells of the T cell clone KT2. This TCR was recovered from a human donor. The nucleotides are TGTGCCAGCAGCCTAGTGACTAGCGGGGCATACAATGAGCAGTTCTTC. This translates into CASSLVTSGAYNEQFF.